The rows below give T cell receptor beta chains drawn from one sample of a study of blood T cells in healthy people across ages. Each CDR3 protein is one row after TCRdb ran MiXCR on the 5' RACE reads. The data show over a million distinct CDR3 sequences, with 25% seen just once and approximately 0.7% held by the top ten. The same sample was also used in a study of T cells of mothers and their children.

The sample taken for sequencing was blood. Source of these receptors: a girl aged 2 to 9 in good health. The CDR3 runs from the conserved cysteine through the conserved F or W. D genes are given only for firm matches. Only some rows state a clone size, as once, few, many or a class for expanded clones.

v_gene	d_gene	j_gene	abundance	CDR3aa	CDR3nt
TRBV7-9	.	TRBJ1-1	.	CASSRRPGGRRTEAFF	TGTGCCAGCAGCCGGCGGCCCGGGGGGAGGCGGACTGAAGCTTTCTTT
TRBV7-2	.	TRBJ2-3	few	CASSLAGSLGDTQYF	TGTGCCAGCAGCTTAGCTGGTAGTCTGGGGGATACGCAGTATTTT
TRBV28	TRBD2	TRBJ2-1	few	CASTRAGEYNEQFF	TGTGCCAGCACTCGTGCGGGAGAGTACAATGAGCAGTTCTTC
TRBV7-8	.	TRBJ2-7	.	CASSSSVGDYEQYF	TGTGCCAGCAGCTCCTCAGTAGGGGACTACGAGCAGTACTTC
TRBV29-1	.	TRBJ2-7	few	CSVEGLTYEQYF	TGCAGCGTTGAGGGCCTGACCTACGAGCAGTACTTC
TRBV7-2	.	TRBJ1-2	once	CASSTGRDYGYTF	TGTGCCAGCAGCACCGGACGGGATTATGGCTACACCTTC
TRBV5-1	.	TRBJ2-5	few	CASSWSGDSQETQYF	TGCGCCAGCAGCTGGTCGGGCGACTCACAAGAGACCCAGTACTTC
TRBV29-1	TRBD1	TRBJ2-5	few	CSVEGTAGETQYF	TGCAGCGTTGAGGGGACAGCCGGAGAGACCCAGTACTTC
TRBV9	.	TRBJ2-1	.	CASSVAGRTEQFF	TGTGCCAGCAGCGTAGCTGGCCGTACTGAGCAGTTCTTC
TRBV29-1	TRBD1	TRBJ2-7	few	CSVEVSGGYEQYF	TGCAGCGTTGAGGTCTCAGGGGGCTACGAGCAGTACTTC
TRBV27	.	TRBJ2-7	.	CASSLRGLTYEQYF	TGTGCCAGCAGTTTGAGGGGCTTGACCTACGAGCAGTACTTC
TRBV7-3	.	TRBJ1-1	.	CASSLIGGKNTEAFF	TGTGCCAGCAGCTTAATCGGAGGCAAGAACACTGAAGCTTTCTTT
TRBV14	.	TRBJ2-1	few	CASTRRGTNNEQFF	TGTGCCAGCACCCGGAGGGGTACTAACAATGAGCAGTTCTTC
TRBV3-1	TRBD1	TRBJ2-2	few	CASSQVKGQGDTGELFF	TGTGCCAGCAGCCAAGTGAAGGGACAGGGTGACACCGGGGAGCTGTTTTTT
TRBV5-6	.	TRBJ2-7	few	CASSGRWQRAYEQYF	TGTGCCAGCAGCGGTCGGTGGCAGCGGGCCTACGAGCAGTACTTC
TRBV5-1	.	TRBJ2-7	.	CASSSSPGPYYKQYF	TGCGCCAGCAGCTCCTCTCCGGGCCCCTACTACAAGCAGTACTTC
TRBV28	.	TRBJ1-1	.	CASSFWSGGGNTEAFF	TGTGCCAGCAGTTTCTGGAGCGGAGGGGGGAACACTGAAGCTTTCTTT
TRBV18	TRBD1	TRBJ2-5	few	CASSPRQGARETQYF	TGTGCCAGCTCACCTAGACAGGGAGCGCGAGAGACCCAGTACTTC
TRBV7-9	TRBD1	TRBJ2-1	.	CASSSPYRGNWENEQFF	TGTGCCAGCAGCTCCCCCTACAGGGGGAATTGGGAAAATGAGCAGTTCTTC
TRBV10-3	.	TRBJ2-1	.	CAISESLGDYNEQFF	TGTGCCATCAGTGAGTCTCTAGGGGACTACAATGAGCAGTTCTTC
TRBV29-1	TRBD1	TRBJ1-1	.	CSVGNRGLNTEAFF	TGCAGCGTCGGGAACAGGGGTTTGAACACTGAAGCTTTCTTT
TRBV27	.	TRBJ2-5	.	CASSSLLGDGQYF	TGTGCCAGCAGTTCACTGCTTGGGGATGGGCAGTACTTC
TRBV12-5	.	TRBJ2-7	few	CASGFQNSYEQYF	TGTGCTAGTGGTTTTCAGAACTCCTACGAGCAGTACTTC
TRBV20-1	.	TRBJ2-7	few	CSALTGTGIYEQYF	TGCAGTGCTCTGACCGGCACAGGGATCTACGAACAGTACTTC
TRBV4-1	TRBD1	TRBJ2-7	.	CASSQEGQGTRFGEQYF	TGCGCCAGCAGCCAAGAGGGACAGGGGACCAGGTTCGGCGAGCAGTACTTC
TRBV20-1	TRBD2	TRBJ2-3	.	CSAGDFGGNTDTQYF	TGCAGTGCTGGAGATTTCGGGGGGAACACAGATACGCAGTATTTT
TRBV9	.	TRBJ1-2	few	CASSSVGARDGYTF	TGTGCCAGCAGCTCTGTGGGGGCCAGGGATGGCTACACCTTC
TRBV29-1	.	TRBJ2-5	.	CSVDGAEYQETQYF	TGCAGCGTTGACGGCGCGGAGTACCAAGAGACCCAGTACTTC
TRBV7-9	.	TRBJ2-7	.	CASIPAASYEQYF	TGTGCCAGCATTCCGGCGGCGTCCTACGAGCAGTACTTC
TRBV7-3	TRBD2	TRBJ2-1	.	CASSKYRREGSYNEQFF	TGTGCCAGCAGCAAATACCGACGGGAGGGCTCCTACAATGAGCAGTTCTTC
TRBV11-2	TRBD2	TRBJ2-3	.	CASSLGLLAGGPRTQYF	TGTGCCAGCAGCTTAGGCCTGTTGGCGGGAGGGCCTCGTACGCAGTATTTT